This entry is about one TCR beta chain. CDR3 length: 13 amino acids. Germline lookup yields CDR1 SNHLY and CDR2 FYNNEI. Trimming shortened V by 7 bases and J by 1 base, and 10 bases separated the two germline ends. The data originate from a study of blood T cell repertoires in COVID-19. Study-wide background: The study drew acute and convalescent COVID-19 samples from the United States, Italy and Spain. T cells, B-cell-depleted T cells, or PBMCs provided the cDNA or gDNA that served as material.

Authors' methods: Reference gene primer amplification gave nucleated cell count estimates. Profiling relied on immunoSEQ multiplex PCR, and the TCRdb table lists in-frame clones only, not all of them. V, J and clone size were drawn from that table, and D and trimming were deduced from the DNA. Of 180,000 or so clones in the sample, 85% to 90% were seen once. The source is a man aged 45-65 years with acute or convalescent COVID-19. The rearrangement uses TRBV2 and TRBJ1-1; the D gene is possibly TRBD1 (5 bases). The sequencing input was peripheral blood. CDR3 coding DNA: TGTGCCAGCACCACAGGAGAGAACACTGAAGCTTTCTTT. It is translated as CASTTGENTEAFF.